The source of this T cell receptor (beta chain) is a study of blood T cells in healthy people across ages. A second PCR of about 6 to 12 cycles used a sample-barcoded 5' primer and a J-beta primer mix. TCRdb itself ran the 5' RACE reads through MiXCR, one entry per CDR3 protein. The sample has 800,000 to 950,000 distinct CDR3 sequences, around 46% seen once. The CDR3 runs 13 residues. With 1 base removed from V and 15 bases from J, the gap between germline ends came to 16 bases. The rearrangement uses TRBV12-3 or TRBV12-4 and TRBJ2-1, with D maybe TRBD2 (5 bases). Input material: blood. The receptor comes from a man aged 25-40 years in good health. DNA of the CDR3: TGTGCCAGCAGTTTAGGCACTCCGGGAAGCGCGTTCTTC. This gives the protein CASSLGTPGSAFF.